Below, 26 T cell receptor beta chains from the same sample are listed, as sequenced in a study of Ad26.COV2.S vaccination and SARS-CoV-2 variants. Using immunoSEQ multiplex PCR, the repertoire was profiled, and TCRdb retains in-frame clones only, with some absent. The table includes some 480,000 clones, around 85% detected once. The sample's treatment: around 19 received Ad26.COV2.S at low or high dose, single or two shots; several received placebo; per-sample allocation not given. Collection of the samples took place on day 63 after the first injection of vaccine or placebo. The sample was peripheral blood, taken in a trial of Ad26.COV2.S vaccine versus placebo. The receptors derive from a person aged 18 to 59 who received the Ad26.COV2.S COVID-19 vaccine or a placebo.

This clone occurred once. The chain has TRBV7-2 and TRBJ1-5; 10 nucleotides align to TRBD1. This CDR3 has 15 amino acids. The germline V gene encodes CDR1 SGHTA and CDR2 FQGNSA. Trimming cost V 5 bases and J 6 bases; bases outside gene matches: 7. The CDR3 here is CASSGQGGRPQPQHF. The CDR3 region has the DNA TGTGCCAGCAGCGGACAGGGGGGCCGACCTCAGCCCCAGCATTTT.

This rearrangement joins TRBV19 to TRBJ1-2; D is possibly TRBD1 (6 bases). Germline CDR1 LNHDA, CDR2 SQIVND (reference sequence). Trimming left V 4 bases short and J 2 bases short, with 17 bases between. This CDR3 is built from 16 residues. The CDR3 bases are TGTGCCAGTAGTACCGGACGGACAGCAATCAACTATGGCTACACCTTC. Protein sequence: CASSTGRTAINYGYTF.

The V gene is TRBV28, the J gene TRBJ2-6; no firm D call. Trimming cost V 7 bases and J 1 base, with 8 bases left between them. The CDR3 has 14 residues. Per germline, CDR1 MDHEN and CDR2 SYDVKM. CDR3 amino acids: CASNPRSGANVLTF. CDR3 bases: TGTGCCAGCAACCCCAGGTCTGGGGCCAACGTCCTGACTTTC.

J is TRBJ2-5 and V is TRBV9; tentatively, D is TRBD1 or TRBD2 (5 bases each). V was pared by 7 bases and J by 0 bases, with 13 bases between. The CDR3 extends over 14 amino acids. Germline CDR1 reads SGDLS; CDR2 reads YYNGEE. Written as DNA, the CDR3 is TGTGCCAGCGGAAGGGGACCGTACCAAGAGACCCAGTACTTC. Its translation is CASGRGPYQETQYF.

This rearrangement joins TRBV19 to TRBJ1-2, with no clear D. In germline, CDR1 is LNHDA, CDR2 SQIVND (reference sequence). Trimming removed 4 bases at V and 4 bases at J, with 10 bases between. This CDR3 has 13 amino acids. The CDR3 DNA reads TGTGCCAGTAGTAGCCCCGGAGTCTATGGCTACACCTTC. Translated, it gives CASSSPGVYGYTF. Using reference TRBV19 and TRBJ1-2 for the parts outside the CDR3, the full variable domain is DGGITQSPKYLFRKEGQNVTLSCEQNLNHDAMYWYRQDPGQGLRLIYYSQIVNDFQKGDIAEGYSVSREKKESFPLTVTSAQKNPTAFYLCASSSPGVYGYTFGSGTRLTVV.

The gene calls are TRBV5-1 and TRBJ2-7, with TRBD1 identical over 7 bases. CDR3 length: 14 amino acids. Germline CDR1 reads SGHRS; CDR2 reads YFSETQ. Trimming cost V 0 bases and J 3 bases; bases outside gene matches: 3. The CDR3 loop is CASSLEGTVYEQYF. The CDR3 nucleotides read TGCGCCAGCAGCTTGGAGGGGACAGTCTACGAGCAGTACTTC.

The chain is built from TRBV6-6 and TRBJ2-3; D ambiguous. The germline V and J ends were trimmed by 4 bases and 0 bases, with 8 bases remaining between them. Germline CDR1 is MNHNY and CDR2 is SVGAGI (reference sequence). This CDR3 has 14 amino acids. CDR3 region: CASSSGASTDTQYF. The CDR3 nucleotides are TGTGCCAGCAGTTCTGGAGCTAGCACAGATACGCAGTATTTT.

This clone was counted once. The chain links TRBV3-1 (or the pseudogene TRBV3-2) to TRBJ2-7, with D tentatively TRBD2 (7 bases). Germline V lookup: CDR1 LGHDT, CDR2 YNNKEL (reference sequence). The V end was cut by 5 bases, the J end by 4 bases, with 18 bases between. The CDR3 has 15 amino acids. The CDR3 loop is CASSSIGGARYEQYF. The CDR3, as DNA: TGTGCCAGCAGCTCTATAGGGGGGGCGAGGTACGAGCAGTACTTC.

The chain links TRBV6-6 to TRBJ2-4, with D perhaps being TRBD1 or TRBD2 (6 bases each). Germline loops: CDR1 MNHNY, CDR2 SVGAGI (reference sequence). The CDR3 is made up of 15 amino acids. With 3 bases removed from V and 9 bases from J, the gap between germline ends came to 18 bases. CDR3: CASSYPRQGGGIQYF. CDR3 sequence (DNA): TGTGCCAGCAGTTATCCCCGACAAGGAGGGGGCATTCAGTACTTC.

This clone has a handful of counts. V gene TRBV6-5 combines with J gene TRBJ1-1; tentatively, D is TRBD1 (5 bases). There are 12 residues in the CDR3. Trimming shortened V by 6 bases and J by 6 bases, and 11 bases separated the two germline ends. Germline-derived CDR1 and CDR2 are MNHEY and SVGAGI. CDR3 sequence reads: CASSRGASEAFF. CDR3 coding DNA: TGTGCCAGCAGCCGTGGGGCGTCTGAAGCTTTCTTT.

The chain carries TRBV21-1 and TRBJ1-6; the table calls TRBD1, which could not be checked here. TRBV21-1 is a recognized pseudogene. CDR3 length equals 15 residues. This CDR3 reads CAGVSDRGHRSPLHF. The CDR3 nucleotides read TGTGCCGGGGTAAGCGACAGGGGCCATCGGTCACCCCTCCACTTT.

The chain has TRBV19 and TRBJ1-5; D unclear. The length of the CDR3 is 16 residues. Germline V gene data show CDR1 as LNHDA and CDR2 as SQIVND (reference sequence). The germline V and J ends were trimmed by 6 bases and 0 bases, with 15 bases remaining between them. CDR3 nucleotide sequence: TGTGCCAGTAGAGACCGAGTCACCGATAGCAATCAGCCCCAGCATTTT. It translates to CASRDRVTDSNQPQHF.

This rearrangement joins TRBV20-1 to TRBJ2-1; no definite D call. CDR1 and CDR2 from the germline V gene are DFQATT and SNEGSKA (reference sequence). The V and J ends lost 7 bases and 7 bases respectively, with 8 bases between them. The CDR3 is 10 amino acids. The CDR3 region has the DNA TGCAGTGACACTTGGAATGAGCAGTTCTTC. This sequence encodes CSDTWNEQFF.

V gene TRBV7-9 combines with J gene TRBJ2-7; possible D gene TRBD1, 6 bases. Trimming cost V 3 bases and J 7 bases, with 10 bases left between them. Germline loops: CDR1 SEHNR, CDR2 FQNEAQ (reference sequence). CDR3 length: 12 residues. In DNA, the CDR3 is TGTGCCAGCAGCTTGGGGGCGTGGGAGCAGTACTTC. Translating it yields CASSLGAWEQYF. The complete variable domain, with remaining parts taken from reference TRBV7-9 and TRBJ2-7, reads DTGVSQNPRHKITKRGQNVTFRCDPISEHNRLYWYRQTLGQGPEFLTYFQNEAQLEKSRLLSDRFSAERPKGSFSTLEIQRTEQGDSAMYLCASSLGAWEQYFGPGTRLTVT.

This rearrangement joins TRBV29-1 to TRBJ1-3, with TRBD1 as a possible D gene (5 bases). Trimming removed 1 base at V and 5 bases at J, with 15 bases between. This CDR3 has 15 residues. Per the germline V gene, CDR1 is SQVTM and CDR2 is ANQGSEA. The CDR3, as DNA: TGCAGCGTTGAAGGGGACTTGGGAGGGAGAAACACCATATATTTT. Translating it yields CSVEGDLGGRNTIYF.

This sequence joins TRBV7-2 and TRBJ2-1, with 7 bases lining up with TRBD1. The length of the CDR3 is 15 residues. CDR1 is SGHTA, CDR2 FQGNSA, per germline. J gave up 2 bases and V 0 bases, and 1 base lay outside the gene matches. Written as DNA, the CDR3 is TGTGCCAGCAGCTTAGCCGGACAGGCCTACAATGAGCAGTTCTTC. Encoded protein: CASSLAGQAYNEQFF.

This clone was counted only a few times. This chain links TRBV19 with TRBJ1-2; 7 nucleotides match TRBD1. The germline V gene has CDR1 LNHDA and CDR2 SQIVND (reference sequence). The V gene end was trimmed by 5 bases and the J gene end by 5 bases; junction bases not matched to a gene: 14. The CDR3 is 16 amino acids. For the CDR3, the DNA is TGTGCCAGTAGTCCCCCCAGGGGGGGCGACCGTTATGGCTACACCTTC. Translating it yields CASSPPRGGDRYGYTF.

This clone came up once. The chain recombines TRBV19 with TRBJ2-5; 11 nucleotides match TRBD1. The CDR3 has 17 residues. With 5 bases clipped from V and 4 bases from J, the junction kept 12 bases outside the gene matches. Germline loops: CDR1 LNHDA, CDR2 SQIVND (reference sequence). The CDR3 nucleotides read TGTGCCAGTAGTTTATGGACAGGGGGCGAGAGGACAGAGACCCAGTACTTC. Translation: CASSLWTGGERTETQYF. Complete variable domain (other parts from reference TRBV19 and TRBJ2-5): DGGITQSPKYLFRKEGQNVTLSCEQNLNHDAMYWYRQDPGQGLRLIYYSQIVNDFQKGDIAEGYSVSREKKESFPLTVTSAQKNPTAFYLCASSLWTGGERTETQYFGPGTRLLVL.

V gene TRBV12-3 or TRBV12-4 combines with J gene TRBJ1-2; D remains ambiguous. V dropped 2 bases and J dropped 8 bases, with 9 bases sitting between them. CDR3 length: 12 residues. In DNA, the CDR3 is TGTGCCAGCAGTTTATTCCGGGAAGGCTACACCTTC. The encoded protein is CASSLFREGYTF.

The chain carries TRBV18 and TRBJ1-1, with D uncertain. V was clipped by 0 bases and J by 7 bases, with 9 bases between them. The CDR3 is 13 residues long. The germline V gene has CDR1 KGHSH and CDR2 LQKENI. The DNA for the CDR3 is TGTGCCAGCTCACCACCAAGTTGGGGTGAAGCTTTCTTT. It is translated as CASSPPSWGEAFF.

This chain uses TRBV15 with TRBJ2-7; tentative D call: TRBD2 (6 bases). Germline CDR1 and CDR2: LNHNV and YYDKDF (reference sequence). Trimming removed 3 bases at V and 4 bases at J, with 13 bases between. This CDR3 is built from 14 residues. The CDR3 protein is CATSSREDSYEQYF. CDR3 nucleotides: TGTGCCACCAGCAGTAGGGAGGACTCTTACGAGCAGTACTTC.

The chain is built from TRBV9 and TRBJ1-1; 7 bases line up with TRBD1. Germline assignment: CDR1 SGDLS and CDR2 YYNGEE. The CDR3 sequence is 12 residues long. The V gene end was trimmed by 3 bases and the J gene end by 7 bases; junction bases not matched to a gene: 3. The CDR3 sequence is CASSGTGYEAFF. CDR3 nucleotides: TGTGCCAGCAGCGGGACAGGCTATGAAGCTTTCTTT.

The gene calls are TRBV29-1 and TRBJ1-2; no clear D. This CDR3 comprises 13 residues. From germline, CDR1 is SQVTM and CDR2 ANQGSEA. The V end lost 7 bases, the J end lost 5 bases, and 17 bases lay between the germline ends. The CDR3 coding sequence is TGCAGCGCCACGGTGGGGAACTCGTATGGCTACACCTTC. Its translation is CSATVGNSYGYTF.

In its sample, this clone was seen many times. The chain combines TRBV7-9 with TRBJ2-7, with no clear D. This CDR3 is built from 14 residues. Per germline, CDR1 SEHNR and CDR2 FQNEAQ (reference sequence). The V end lost 1 base, the J end lost 2 bases, and 9 bases lay between the germline ends. The CDR3 region has the DNA TGTGCCAGCAGCTTAGGGGATGGTCCCTACGAGCAGTACTTC. This encodes CASSLGDGPYEQYF.

This rearrangement joins TRBV6-5 to TRBJ2-7; 11 bases agree with TRBD2. V was pared by 4 bases and J by 6 bases, with 8 bases of the junction left unmatched. CDR1 and CDR2 (germline): MNHEY, SVGAGI. This CDR3 comprises 15 residues. The CDR3 nucleotides read TGTGCCAGCAGTTTAAGCCGACTAGCGGGACCCGAGCAGTACTTC. Translated, it gives CASSLSRLAGPEQYF.

This chain uses TRBV21-1 with TRBJ2-4; the table's D call, TRBD2, has no DNA check behind it. TRBV21-1 is a documented pseudogene. The CDR3 runs to 14 residues. For the CDR3, the DNA is TGTGCCACCCACCCGCGGCGGGAGACTTTCATTCAGTACTTC. Its protein is CATHPRRETFIQYF.